The following is a TCR beta chain sequence with its context. Its antigen is still unknown. This record comes from a study of OX40 agonist ivuxolimab in advanced cancers. Study details: With ivuxolimab, an agonistic anti-OX40 (CD134) antibody, patients were treated. Therapy given before enrollment (anti-PD-1, anti-PD-L1 or anti-CTLA-4) was allowed, and roughly 42% had some. Whole-study findings and limits: At doses 0.1 to 3.0 mg/kg, CD4+ and CD8+ clones expanded.

V gave up 7 bases and J gave up 2 bases, with 14 bases separating them. Germline loops: CDR1 LNHDA, CDR2 SQIVND (reference sequence). There are 14 residues in the CDR3. Here immunoSEQ multiplex PCR was the method, and the copy in TCRdb shows in-frame clones only, minus some. The table has tens of thousands of clones, approximately 90% seen once; the top ten hold over 7%. The rearrangement uses TRBV19 and TRBJ1-1; no firm D call. The origin of this receptor is an adult with an advanced solid tumor such as melanoma, head and neck, liver or kidney cancer. The sample consisted of CD4+ or CD8+ T cells sorted from blood, taken in a trial of the OX40 agonist ivuxolimab. DNA of the CDR3: TGTGCCAGTACCGAAGACGGGATTAACACTGAAGCTTTCTTT. Its translation is CASTEDGINTEAFF.